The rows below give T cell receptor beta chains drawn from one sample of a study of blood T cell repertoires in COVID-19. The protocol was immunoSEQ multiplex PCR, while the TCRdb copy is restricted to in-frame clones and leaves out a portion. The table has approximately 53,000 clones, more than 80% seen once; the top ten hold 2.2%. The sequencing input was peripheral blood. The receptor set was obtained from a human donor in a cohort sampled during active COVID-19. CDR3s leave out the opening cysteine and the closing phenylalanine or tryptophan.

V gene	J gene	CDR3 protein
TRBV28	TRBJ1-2	ASRTTGASSYGYT
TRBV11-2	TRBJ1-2	ASSMPGQNYGYT
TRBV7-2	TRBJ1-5	ASSLGQGALNQPQH
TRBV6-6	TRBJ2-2	ASSTGRQTGELF
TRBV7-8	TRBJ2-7	ASSSTGGVEQY
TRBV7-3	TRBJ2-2	ASSNRAGFAGELF
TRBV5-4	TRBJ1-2	ASSMDSYGYT
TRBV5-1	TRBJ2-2	ASSPGQGGTGELF
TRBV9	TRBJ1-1	ASSGRPGQPNTEAF
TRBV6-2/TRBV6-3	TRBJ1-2	ASSYSREGYT
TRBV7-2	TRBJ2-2	ASSPREYTGELF
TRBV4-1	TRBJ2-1	ASSQGVNNEQF
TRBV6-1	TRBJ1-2	ASSEIGTGHYGYT
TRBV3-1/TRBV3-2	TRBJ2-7	ASSLLVYILAWYHYEQY
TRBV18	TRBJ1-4	ASSPQQTGATNEKLF
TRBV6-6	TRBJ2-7	ASSFPSGSSYEQY
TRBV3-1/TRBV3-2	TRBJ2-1	ASSHPGGTGDEQF
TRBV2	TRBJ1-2	ASSEGALRVYGYT
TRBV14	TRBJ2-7	ASSPQGGIYEQY
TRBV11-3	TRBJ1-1	ASSLSIPGQGDWTEAF
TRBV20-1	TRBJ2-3	SASKSSFTDTQY
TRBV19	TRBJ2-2	ASSITGPSNTGELF
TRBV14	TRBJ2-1	ASSQYSYNEQF
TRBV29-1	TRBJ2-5	SVEDSGRPETQY
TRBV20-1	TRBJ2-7	SASALLGRSYEQY